Listed here are 5 T cell receptor beta chains from one sample, sequenced in a study of blood T cell repertoires in COVID-19. Measured with immunoSEQ multiplex PCR; TCRdb has only the in-frame clones, and not every one. The data show about 400,000 clones, 70% to 90% seen once. The specimen was peripheral blood. Source of these receptors: a human donor in a cohort sampled during active COVID-19.

V usage is TRBV4-1 and J usage is TRBJ2-1; 9 nucleotides line up with TRBD2. The CDR3 length is 16 residues. V shed 0 bases, J shed 6 bases, and the junction held 6 bases outside the gene matches. CDR1 is MGHRA, CDR2 YSYEKL, per germline. The CDR3 region has the DNA TGCGCCAGCAGCCAAGAGGGGCGGGGGGGCCTCAATGAGCAGTTCTTC. It codes for CASSQEGRGGLNEQFF.

The chain employs TRBV5-6 and TRBJ1-3; a possible D gene is TRBD1 (6 bases). The length of the CDR3 is 15 residues. Trimming removed 2 bases from V and 0 bases from J, with 9 bases in between. Germline assignment: CDR1 SGHDT and CDR2 YYEEEE. CDR3 protein: CASSFGTHSGNTIYF. The CDR3 nucleotides read TGTGCCAGCAGCTTCGGGACACACTCTGGAAACACCATATATTTT.

This chain joins TRBV5-6 and TRBJ2-7, with D hard to call. The V end lost 0 bases, the J end lost 0 bases, and 10 bases lay between the germline ends. In germline, CDR1 is SGHDT, CDR2 YYEEEE. CDR3 length equals 15 residues. The CDR3, as DNA: TGTGCCAGCAGCTTGGTCCACCCGAGCTCCTACGAGCAGTACTTC. It encodes CASSLVHPSSYEQYF.

The chain recombines TRBV21-1 with TRBJ2-3; the table's D call, TRBD2, has no DNA check behind it. TRBV21-1 is annotated as a pseudogene. This CDR3 spans 20 amino acids. CDR3 in amino acids: CASSKGEGGPPWPGTDTQYF. As DNA, the CDR3 is TGTGCCAGCAGCAAAGGGGAGGGAGGGCCGCCATGGCCTGGCACAGATACGCAGTATTTT.

The V gene is TRBV5-4, the J gene TRBJ2-3; 13 bases align to TRBD2. The CDR3 is 16 amino acids. J gave up 9 bases and V 0 bases, and 7 bases lay outside the gene matches. Germline V gene sequence: CDR1 SGHNT, CDR2 YYREEE (reference sequence). CDR3 nucleotide sequence: TGTGCCAGCAGCTTGGTAGGGACTAGCGGGGTTGGAACGCAGTATTTT. This encodes CASSLVGTSGVGTQYF.